Reported below is one T cell receptor (beta chain). Its specificity is unknown. The data are from a study of Graves' ophthalmopathy and Graves' hyperthyroidism. Moderately to severely active ophthalmopathy under 3 months, CAS at least 3, NOSPECS at least 4. Transcripts of RNA were the source for amplifying TCR beta CDR3 regions. HTBI primers primed a first-round RT-PCR, and a second-round multiplex PCR followed. TCRdb fed the multiplex PCR reads into MiXCR, producing one record per CDR3 protein. Among hundreds of thousands of distinct CDR3 sequences listed, about 41% were seen once. Findings of the study overall: Prediction of ophthalmopathy progression reached about 71% sensitivity and around 76% specificity.

V was clipped by 5 bases and J by 3 bases, with 12 bases between them. In germline, CDR1 is SQVTM, CDR2 ANQGSEA. The CDR3 is made up of 13 amino acids. This rearrangement joins TRBV29-1 to TRBJ2-3, with D maybe TRBD1 (6 bases). The TCR sequence derives from an adult man with Graves' ophthalmopathy. The sequencing input was peripheral blood. The CDR3 is CSVTRGKTDTQYF. CDR3 DNA: TGCAGCGTTACAAGGGGGAAAACAGATACGCAGTATTTT.